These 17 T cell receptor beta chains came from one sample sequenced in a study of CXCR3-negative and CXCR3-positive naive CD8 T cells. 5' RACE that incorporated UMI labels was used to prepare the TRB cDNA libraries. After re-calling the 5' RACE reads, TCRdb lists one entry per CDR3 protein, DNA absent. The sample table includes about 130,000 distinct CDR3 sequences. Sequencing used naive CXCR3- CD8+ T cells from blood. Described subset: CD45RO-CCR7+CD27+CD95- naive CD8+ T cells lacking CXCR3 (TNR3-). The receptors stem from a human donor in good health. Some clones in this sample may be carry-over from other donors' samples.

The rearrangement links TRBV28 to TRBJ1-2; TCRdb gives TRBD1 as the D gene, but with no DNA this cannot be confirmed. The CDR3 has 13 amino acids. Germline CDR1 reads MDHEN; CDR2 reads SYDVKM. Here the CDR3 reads CASSPGPYYGYTF.

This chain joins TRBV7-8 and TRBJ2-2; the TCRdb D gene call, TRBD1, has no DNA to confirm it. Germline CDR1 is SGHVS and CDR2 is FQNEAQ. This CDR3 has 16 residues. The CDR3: CASSAAGTGGSGELFF.

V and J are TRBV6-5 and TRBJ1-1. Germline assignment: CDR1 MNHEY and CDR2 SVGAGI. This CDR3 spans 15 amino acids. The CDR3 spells CASSYWTGIHTEAFF.

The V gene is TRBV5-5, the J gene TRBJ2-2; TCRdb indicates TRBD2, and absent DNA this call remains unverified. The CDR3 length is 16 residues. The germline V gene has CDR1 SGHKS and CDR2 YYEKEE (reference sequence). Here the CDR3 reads CASSLQGGFFTGELFF.

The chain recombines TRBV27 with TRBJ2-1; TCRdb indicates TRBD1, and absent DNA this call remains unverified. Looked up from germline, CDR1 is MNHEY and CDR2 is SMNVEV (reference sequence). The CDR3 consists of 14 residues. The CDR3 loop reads CASSPRTDGHEQFF.

The CDR3 here is CASSPRTSGSIFDEQFF. The chain is built from TRBV12-3 or TRBV12-4 and TRBJ2-1; TCRdb designates TRBD2, a call that cannot be tested without DNA. The CDR3 extends over 17 amino acids.

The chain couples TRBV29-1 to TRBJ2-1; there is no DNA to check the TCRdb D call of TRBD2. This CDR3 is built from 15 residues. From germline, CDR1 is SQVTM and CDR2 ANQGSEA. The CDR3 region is CSVDLLAGGYNEQFF.

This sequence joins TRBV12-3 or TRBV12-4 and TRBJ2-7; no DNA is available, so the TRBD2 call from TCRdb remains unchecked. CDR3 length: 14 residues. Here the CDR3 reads CASSTTSSAYEQYF.

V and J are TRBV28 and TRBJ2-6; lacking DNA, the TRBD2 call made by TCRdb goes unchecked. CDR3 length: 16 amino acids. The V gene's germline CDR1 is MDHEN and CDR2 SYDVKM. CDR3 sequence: CASSSRREPGANVLTF. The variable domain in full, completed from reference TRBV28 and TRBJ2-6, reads DVKVTQSSRYLVKRTGEKVFLECVQDMDHENMFWYRQDPGLGLRLIYFSYDVKMKEKGDIPEGYSVSREKKERFSLILESASTNQTSMYLCASSSRREPGANVLTFGAGSRLTVL.

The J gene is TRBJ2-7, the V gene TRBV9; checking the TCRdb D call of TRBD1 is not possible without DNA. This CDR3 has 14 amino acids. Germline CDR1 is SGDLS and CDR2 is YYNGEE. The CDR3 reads CASSVDAGAYEQYF.

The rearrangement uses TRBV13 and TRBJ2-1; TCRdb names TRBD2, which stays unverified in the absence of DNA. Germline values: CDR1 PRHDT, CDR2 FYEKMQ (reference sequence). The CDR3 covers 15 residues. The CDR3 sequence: CASSHSSGDRSEQFF.

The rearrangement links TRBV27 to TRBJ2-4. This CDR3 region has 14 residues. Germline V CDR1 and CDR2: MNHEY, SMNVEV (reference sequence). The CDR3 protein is CASGPMDAKNIQYF.

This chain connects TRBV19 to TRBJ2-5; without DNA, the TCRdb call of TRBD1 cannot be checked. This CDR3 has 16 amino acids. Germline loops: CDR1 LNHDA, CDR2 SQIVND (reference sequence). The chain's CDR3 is CASSIVGGSAWETQYF.

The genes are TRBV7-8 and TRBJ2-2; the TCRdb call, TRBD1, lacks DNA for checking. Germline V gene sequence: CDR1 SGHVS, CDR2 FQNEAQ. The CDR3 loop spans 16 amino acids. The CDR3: CASPTRTGVTSGELFF.

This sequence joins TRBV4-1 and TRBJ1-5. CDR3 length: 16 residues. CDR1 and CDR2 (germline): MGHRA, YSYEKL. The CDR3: CASSQEFGGLSWPQHF.

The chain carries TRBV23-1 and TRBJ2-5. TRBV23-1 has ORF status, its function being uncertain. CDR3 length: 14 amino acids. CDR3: CASSQGYGEETQYF.

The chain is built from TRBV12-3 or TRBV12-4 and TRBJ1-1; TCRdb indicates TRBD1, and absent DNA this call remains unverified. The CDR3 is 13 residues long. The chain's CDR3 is CASSASRGAGAFF.